This T cell receptor beta chain appears in the sequencing data of a study of T cell changes during pregnancy in multiple sclerosis. Trimming left V 3 bases short and J 2 bases short, with 17 bases between. Germline-derived CDR1 and CDR2 are KGHSH and LQKENI. There are 17 residues in the CDR3. The method was immunoSEQ multiplex PCR; TCRdb's version includes in-frame clones alone and lacks a portion of them. The sample carries some 40,000 clones, approximately 94% recorded once. This receptor was taken from a female donor with multiple sclerosis, enrolled in a pregnancy study. The chain couples TRBV18 to TRBJ1-3, with a weak D call TRBD1 (6 bases). The material was CD4+ T cells from peripheral blood mononuclear cells, obtained in the second trimester of pregnancy. The CDR3 sequence: CASSPTAGTGTGNTIYF. CDR3 in DNA: TGTGCCAGCTCACCCACCGCGGGCACAGGGACTGGAAACACCATATATTTT.